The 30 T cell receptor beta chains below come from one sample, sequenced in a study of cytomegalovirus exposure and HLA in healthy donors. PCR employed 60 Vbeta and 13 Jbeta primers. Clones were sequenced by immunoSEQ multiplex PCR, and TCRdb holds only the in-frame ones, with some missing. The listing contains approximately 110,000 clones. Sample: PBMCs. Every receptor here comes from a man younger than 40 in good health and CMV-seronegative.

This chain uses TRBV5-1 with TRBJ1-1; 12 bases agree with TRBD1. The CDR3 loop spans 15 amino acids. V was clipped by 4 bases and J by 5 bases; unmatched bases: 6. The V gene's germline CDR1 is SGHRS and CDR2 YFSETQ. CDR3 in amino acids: CASSLGTGGMTEAFF. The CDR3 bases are TGCGCCAGCAGCCTGGGGACAGGGGGCATGACTGAAGCTTTCTTT.

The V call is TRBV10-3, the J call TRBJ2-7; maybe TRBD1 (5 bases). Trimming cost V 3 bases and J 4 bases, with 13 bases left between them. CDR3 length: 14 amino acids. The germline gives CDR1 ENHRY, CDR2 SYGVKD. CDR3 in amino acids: CAISDMDTGYEQYF. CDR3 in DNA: TGTGCCATCAGTGATATGGACACCGGATACGAGCAGTACTTC.

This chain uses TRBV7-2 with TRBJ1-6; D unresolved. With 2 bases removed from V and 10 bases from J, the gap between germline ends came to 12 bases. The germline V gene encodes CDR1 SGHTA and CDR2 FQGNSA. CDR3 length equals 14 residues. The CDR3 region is CASSLSGGGSPLHF. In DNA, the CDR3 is TGTGCCAGCAGCTTATCGGGAGGAGGCTCACCCCTCCACTTT.

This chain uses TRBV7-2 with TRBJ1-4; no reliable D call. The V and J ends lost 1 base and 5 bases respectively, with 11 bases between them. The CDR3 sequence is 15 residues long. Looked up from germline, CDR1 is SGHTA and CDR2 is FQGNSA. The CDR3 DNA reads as TGTGCCAGCAGCTTAGAACGTCAGAGGAATGAAAAACTGTTTTTT. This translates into CASSLERQRNEKLFF. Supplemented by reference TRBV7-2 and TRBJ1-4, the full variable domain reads GAGVSQSPSNKVTEKGKDVELRCDPISGHTALYWYRQSLGQGLEFLIYFQGNSAPDKSGLPSDRFSAERTGGSVSTLTIQRTQQEDSAVYLCASSLERQRNEKLFFGSGTQLSVL.

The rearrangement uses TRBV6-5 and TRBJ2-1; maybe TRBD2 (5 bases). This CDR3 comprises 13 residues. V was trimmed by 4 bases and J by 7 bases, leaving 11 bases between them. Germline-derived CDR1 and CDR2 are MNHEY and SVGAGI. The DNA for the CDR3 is TGTGCCAGCAGTTCTTGGACTTATAATGAGCAGTTCTTC. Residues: CASSSWTYNEQFF.

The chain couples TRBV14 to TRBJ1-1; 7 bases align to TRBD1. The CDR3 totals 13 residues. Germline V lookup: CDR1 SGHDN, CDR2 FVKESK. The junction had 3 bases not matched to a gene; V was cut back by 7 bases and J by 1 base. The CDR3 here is CASIRTGNTEAFF. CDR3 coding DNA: TGTGCCAGCATCCGGACAGGGAACACTGAAGCTTTCTTT.

In nucleotides, the CDR3 is TGTGCCAGCAGTGGAACAGGGGGCTTTAATTCACCCCTCCACTTT. Residues: CASSGTGGFNSPLHF. The V call is TRBV25-1, the J call TRBJ1-6; TRBD1 matches 9 bases. The germline V gene encodes CDR1 MGHDK and CDR2 SYGVNS. After removal of 4 bases from V and 6 bases from J, the junction contained 4 bases not matched to a gene. This CDR3 comprises 15 residues.

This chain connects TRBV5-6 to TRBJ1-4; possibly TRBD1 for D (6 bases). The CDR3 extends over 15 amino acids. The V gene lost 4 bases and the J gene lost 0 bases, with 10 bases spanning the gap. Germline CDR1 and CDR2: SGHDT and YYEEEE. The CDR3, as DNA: TGTGCCAGCAGCCCCGGACAGTCAACTAATGAAAAACTGTTTTTT. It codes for CASSPGQSTNEKLFF.

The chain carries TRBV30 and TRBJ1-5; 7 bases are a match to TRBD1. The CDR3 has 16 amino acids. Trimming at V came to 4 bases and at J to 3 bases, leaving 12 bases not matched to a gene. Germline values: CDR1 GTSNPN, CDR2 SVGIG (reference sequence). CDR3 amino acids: CAWTATGTAHNQPQHF. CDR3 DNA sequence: TGTGCCTGGACCGCAACGGGGACAGCTCACAATCAGCCCCAGCATTTT.

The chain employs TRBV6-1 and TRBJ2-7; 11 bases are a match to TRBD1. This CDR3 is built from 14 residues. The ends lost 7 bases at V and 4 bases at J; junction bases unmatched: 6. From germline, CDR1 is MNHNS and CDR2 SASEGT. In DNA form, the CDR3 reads TGTGCCAGCATCGGGACAGGGGGAAATTACGAGCAGTACTTC. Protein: CASIGTGGNYEQYF.

CDR3 in amino acids: CASSLTGGGYEQYF. The CDR3, as DNA: TGCGCCAGCAGCCTGACAGGGGGCGGCTACGAGCAGTACTTC. The rearrangement joins TRBV5-1 to TRBJ2-7; 10 bases fit TRBD1. The CDR3 is made up of 14 amino acids. Germline V CDR1 and CDR2: SGHRS, YFSETQ. J was trimmed by 3 bases and V by 4 bases; bases with no gene match: 4. Together with reference TRBV5-1 and TRBJ2-7, the CDR3 gives the full variable domain: KAGVTQTPRYLIKTRGQQVTLSCSPISGHRSVSWYQQTPGQGLQFLFEYFSETQRNKGNFPGRFSGRQFSNSRSEMNVSTLELGDSALYLCASSLTGGGYEQYFGPGTRLTVT.

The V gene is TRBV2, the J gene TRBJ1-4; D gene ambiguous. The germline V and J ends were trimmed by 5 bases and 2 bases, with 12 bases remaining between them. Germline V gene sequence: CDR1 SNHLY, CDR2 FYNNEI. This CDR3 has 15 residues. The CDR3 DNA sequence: TGTGCCAGCAGTTCCCGCGGGAATACTAATGAAAAACTGTTTTTT. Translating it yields CASSSRGNTNEKLFF.

In DNA, the CDR3 is TGTGCCAGCAGCGTCGGATCCGGGGTCAATGAGCAGTTCTTC. Residues: CASSVGSGVNEQFF. V usage is TRBV7-3 and J usage is TRBJ2-1, with D possibly being TRBD2 (5 bases). The length of the CDR3 is 14 residues. The ends were cut back, 5 bases at V and 6 bases at J, with 14 bases in the middle. CDR1 and CDR2 (germline): SGHTA, FQGTGA.

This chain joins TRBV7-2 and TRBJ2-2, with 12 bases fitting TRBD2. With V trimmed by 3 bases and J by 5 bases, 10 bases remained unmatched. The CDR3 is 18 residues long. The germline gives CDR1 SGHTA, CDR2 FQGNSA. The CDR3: CASSFRASGGVRTGELFF. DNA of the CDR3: TGTGCCAGCAGCTTTAGGGCTAGCGGGGGGGTTCGGACCGGGGAGCTGTTTTTT. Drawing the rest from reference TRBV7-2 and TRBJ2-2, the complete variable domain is GAGVSQSPSNKVTEKGKDVELRCDPISGHTALYWYRQSLGQGLEFLIYFQGNSAPDKSGLPSDRFSAERTGGSVSTLTIQRTQQEDSAVYLCASSFRASGGVRTGELFFGEGSRLTVL.

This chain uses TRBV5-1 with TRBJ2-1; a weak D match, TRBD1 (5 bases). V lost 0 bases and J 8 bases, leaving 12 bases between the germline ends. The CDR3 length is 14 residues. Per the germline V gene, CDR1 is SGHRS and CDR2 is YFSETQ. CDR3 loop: CASSLVEPGHEQFF. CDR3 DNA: TGCGCCAGCAGCTTGGTGGAACCAGGGCATGAGCAGTTCTTC.

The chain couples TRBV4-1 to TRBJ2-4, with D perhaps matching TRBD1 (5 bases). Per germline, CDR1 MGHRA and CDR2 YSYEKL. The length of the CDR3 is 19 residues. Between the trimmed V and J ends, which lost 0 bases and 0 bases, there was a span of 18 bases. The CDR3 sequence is CASSQELYQGKLAKNIQYF. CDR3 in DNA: TGCGCCAGCAGCCAAGAATTGTACCAGGGAAAACTAGCCAAAAACATTCAGTACTTC.

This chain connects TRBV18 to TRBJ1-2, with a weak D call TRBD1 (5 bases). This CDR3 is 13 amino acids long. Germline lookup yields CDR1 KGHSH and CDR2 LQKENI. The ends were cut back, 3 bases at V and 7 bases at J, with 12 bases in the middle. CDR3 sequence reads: CASSPTEVGGYTF. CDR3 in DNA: TGTGCCAGCTCACCGACAGAGGTCGGTGGCTACACCTTC.

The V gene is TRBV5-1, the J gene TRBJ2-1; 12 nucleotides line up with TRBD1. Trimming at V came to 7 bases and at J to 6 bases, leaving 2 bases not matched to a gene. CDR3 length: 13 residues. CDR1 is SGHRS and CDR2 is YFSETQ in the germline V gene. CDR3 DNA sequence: TGCGCCAGCGGGGGACAGGGGGCCAATGAGCAGTTCTTC. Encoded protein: CASGGQGANEQFF.

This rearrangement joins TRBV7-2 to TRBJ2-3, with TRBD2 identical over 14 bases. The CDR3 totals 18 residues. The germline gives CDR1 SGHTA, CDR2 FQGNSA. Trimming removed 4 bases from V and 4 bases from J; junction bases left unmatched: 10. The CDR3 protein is CASSSQGTSGGGPDTQYF. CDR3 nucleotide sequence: TGTGCCAGCAGCTCCCAAGGGACTAGCGGGGGTGGGCCAGATACGCAGTATTTT.

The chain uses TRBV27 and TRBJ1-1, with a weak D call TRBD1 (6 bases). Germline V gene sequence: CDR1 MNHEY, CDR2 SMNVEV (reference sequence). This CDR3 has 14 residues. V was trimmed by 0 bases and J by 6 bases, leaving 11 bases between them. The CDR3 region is CASSLSTGTAEAFF. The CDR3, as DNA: TGTGCCAGCAGTTTATCGACAGGTACGGCTGAAGCTTTCTTT.

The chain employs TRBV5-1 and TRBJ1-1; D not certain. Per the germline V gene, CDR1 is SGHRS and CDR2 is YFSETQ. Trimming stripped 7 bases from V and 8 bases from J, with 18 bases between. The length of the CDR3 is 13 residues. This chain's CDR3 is CASLLPGRGEAFF. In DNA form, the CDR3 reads TGCGCCAGCTTACTACCGGGCCGAGGGGAAGCTTTCTTT.

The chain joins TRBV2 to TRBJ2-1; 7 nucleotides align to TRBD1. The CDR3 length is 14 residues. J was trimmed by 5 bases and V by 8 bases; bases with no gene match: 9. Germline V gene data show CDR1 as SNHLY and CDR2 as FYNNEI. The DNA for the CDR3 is TGTGCCAGCCACAAGACAGGGTTAAACAATGAGCAGTTCTTC. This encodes CASHKTGLNNEQFF.

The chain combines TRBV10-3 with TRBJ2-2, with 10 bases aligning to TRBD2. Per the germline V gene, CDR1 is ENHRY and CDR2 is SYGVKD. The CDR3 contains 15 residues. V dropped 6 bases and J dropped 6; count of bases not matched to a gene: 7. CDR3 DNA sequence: TGTGCCATCAGAAGGGTCAGCGGGGGGGCCGGGGAGCTGTTTTTT. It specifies CAIRRVSGGAGELFF.

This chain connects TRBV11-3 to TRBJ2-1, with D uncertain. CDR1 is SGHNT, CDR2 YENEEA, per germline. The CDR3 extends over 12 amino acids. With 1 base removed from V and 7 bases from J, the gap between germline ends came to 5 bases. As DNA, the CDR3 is TGTGCCAGCAGCTTAGGCGCAAATGAGCAGTTCTTC. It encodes CASSLGANEQFF. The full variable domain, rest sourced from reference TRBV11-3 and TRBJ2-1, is EAGVVQSPRYKIIEKKQPVAFWCNPISGHNTLYWYLQNLGQGPELLIRYENEEAVDDSQLPKDRFSAERLKGVDSTLKIQPAELGDSAVYLCASSLGANEQFFGPGTRLTVL.

The CDR3 region has the DNA TGCGCCAGCAGCTTGGATCTAGCGGGAAACACCATATATTTT. Translating gives CASSLDLAGNTIYF. V is TRBV5-1 and J is TRBJ1-3; D gene ambiguous. The CDR3 runs to 14 residues. Germline values: CDR1 SGHRS, CDR2 YFSETQ. V was trimmed by 0 bases and J by 4 bases, leaving 8 bases between them.

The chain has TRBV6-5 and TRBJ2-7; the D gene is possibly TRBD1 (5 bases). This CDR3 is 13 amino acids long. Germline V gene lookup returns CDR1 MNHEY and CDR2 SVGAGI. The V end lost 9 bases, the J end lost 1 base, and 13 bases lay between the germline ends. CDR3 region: CARGAAASYEQYF. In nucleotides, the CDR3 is TGTGCCAGAGGGGCCGCCGCATCCTACGAGCAGTACTTC.

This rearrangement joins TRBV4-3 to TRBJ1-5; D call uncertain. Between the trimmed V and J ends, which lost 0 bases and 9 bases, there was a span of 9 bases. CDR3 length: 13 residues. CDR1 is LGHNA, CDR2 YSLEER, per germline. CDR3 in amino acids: CASSQDRVGPQHF. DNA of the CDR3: TGCGCCAGCAGCCAAGATCGGGTGGGGCCCCAGCATTTT.

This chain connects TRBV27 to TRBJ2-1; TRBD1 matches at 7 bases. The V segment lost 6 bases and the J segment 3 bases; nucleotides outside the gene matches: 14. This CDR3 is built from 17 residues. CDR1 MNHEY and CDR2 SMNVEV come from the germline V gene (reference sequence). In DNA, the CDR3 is TGTGCCAGCAGGACAGGGCCCCGGAGTCGGGTCTACAATGAGCAGTTCTTC. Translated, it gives CASRTGPRSRVYNEQFF.

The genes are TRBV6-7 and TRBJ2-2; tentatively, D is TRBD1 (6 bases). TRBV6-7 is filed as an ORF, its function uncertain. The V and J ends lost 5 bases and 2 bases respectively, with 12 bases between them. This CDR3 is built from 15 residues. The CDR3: CASSDTGPNTGELFF. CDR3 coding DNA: TGTGCCAGCAGTGATACAGGGCCCAACACCGGGGAGCTGTTTTTT.

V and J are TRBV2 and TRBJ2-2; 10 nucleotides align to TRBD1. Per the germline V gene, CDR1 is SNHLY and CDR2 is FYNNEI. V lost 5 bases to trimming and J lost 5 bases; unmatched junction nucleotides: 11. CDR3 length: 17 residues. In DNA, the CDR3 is TGTGCCAGCAGTACGCCCGGGACAGGGGAATTTACCGGGGAGCTGTTTTTT. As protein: CASSTPGTGEFTGELFF.